These T cell receptor beta chains were read from a single sample in a study of human T cells and chemical hapten exposure. TCRdb processed the RACE reads anew with MiXCR; each CDR3 protein has one entry. The sample lists roughly 90,000 distinct CDR3 sequences, roughly 9.1% seen once, with approximately 3.9% in the top ten. Sequencing was performed on whole blood, taken in connection with sensitization to the hapten diphenylcyclopropenone (DPC). The receptors come from a woman aged 40 to 50 with alopecia areata. Some clones in this sample may be carry-over from other donors' samples. CDR3s include the opening cysteine and the closing phenylalanine or tryptophan. A D gene is named only where the DNA matches it firmly. A row's size may be missing; if present it is once, few, many or a size class.

length	V	size	D	J	CDR3	DNA
14	TRBV27	many	NA	TRBJ1-5	CASSFRDSNQPQHF	TGTGCCAGCAGTTTCAGGGACAGCAATCAGCCCCAGCATTTT
14	TRBV2	many	NA	TRBJ1-2	CASSEALLLHGYTF	TGTGCCAGCAGTGAAGCGCTTCTGCTGCATGGCTACACCTTC
14	TRBV7-2	few	TRBD1	TRBJ1-2	CASSFPGGNYGYTF	TGTGCCAGCAGCTTTCCAGGGGGAAACTATGGCTACACCTTC
13	TRBV6-5	few	NA	TRBJ2-1	CASSHQGSNEQFF	TGTGCCAGCAGCCATCAGGGGAGCAATGAGCAGTTCTTC
14	TRBV24-1	many	NA	TRBJ2-7	CATSDSNRAHEQYF	TGTGCCACCAGTGACTCGAACAGGGCGCACGAGCAGTACTTC
16	TRBV4-3	many	NA	TRBJ2-7	CASSHHPSGRSYEQYF	TGCGCCAGCAGCCATCACCCCTCTGGACGCTCCTACGAGCAGTACTTC
15	TRBV14	many	TRBD1	TRBJ1-1	CASSPLTGFNTEAFF	TGTGCCAGCAGCCCCCTGACAGGGTTCAACACTGAAGCTTTCTTT
15	TRBV9	few	TRBD2	TRBJ2-1	CASSVVGLAGNEQFF	TGTGCCAGCAGCGTAGTTGGACTAGCGGGGAATGAGCAGTTCTTC
15	TRBV20-1	few	TRBD2	TRBJ2-4	CSARGTSGPWNIQYF	TGCAGTGCTAGAGGGACTAGCGGGCCGTGGAACATTCAGTACTTC
14	TRBV4-1	NA	NA	TRBJ2-4	CASSPIYGWSIQYF	TGCGCCAGCAGCCCAATTTACGGGTGGAGCATTCAGTACTTC
16	TRBV27	NA	TRBD2	TRBJ2-2	CASRLLAGGITGELFF	TGTGCCAGCAGATTACTAGCGGGGGGTATCACCGGGGAGCTGTTTTTT
15	TRBV12-3/TRBV12-4	many	NA	TRBJ2-2	CASSLAGTITGELFF	TGTGCCAGCAGTTTAGCGGGGACAATCACCGGGGAGCTGTTTTTT
15	TRBV12-3/TRBV12-4	NA	NA	TRBJ2-7	CASTDGGRLAYEQYF	TGTGCCAGCACTGACGGCGGGCGCCTGGCCTACGAGCAGTACTTC
16	TRBV19	many	NA	TRBJ1-2	CASSIDSRGYNYGYTF	TGTGCCAGTAGTATAGACTCCAGGGGTTATAACTATGGCTACACCTTC
13	TRBV14	few	NA	TRBJ2-7	CASSHPSAYEQYF	TGTGCCAGCAGCCACCCGTCCGCCTACGAGCAGTACTTC
14	TRBV7-2	NA	TRBD1	TRBJ1-5	CASKGGTGHQPQHF	TGTGCCAGCAAAGGGGGGACAGGGCATCAGCCCCAGCATTTT
16	TRBV5-1	many	TRBD1	TRBJ2-1	CASSPERGRSYNEQFF	TGCGCCAGCAGCCCGGAAAGGGGGCGCTCCTACAATGAGCAGTTCTTC
14	TRBV6-2/TRBV6-3	NA	NA	TRBJ2-7	CASRTPGPPTEQYF	TGTGCCAGCAGGACCCCGGGCCCCCCTACGGAGCAGTACTTC
18	TRBV7-2	NA	TRBD1	TRBJ1-4	CASSLRTGGLATNEKLFF	TGTGCCAGCAGCTTACGGACAGGGGGTCTTGCAACTAATGAAAAACTGTTTTTT
15	TRBV3-1	many	TRBD2	TRBJ2-5	CASSHSGTSDQTQYF	TGTGCCAGCAGCCACTCCGGGACTAGCGACCAGACCCAGTACTTC
17	TRBV5-1	many	NA	TRBJ1-3	CASSVSPQGSSGNTIYF	TGCGCCAGCAGCGTCTCCCCCCAGGGATCTTCCGGAAACACCATATATTTT
14	TRBV15	many	NA	TRBJ2-3	CATSRDLETDTQYF	TGTGCCACCAGCAGAGATCTTGAGACAGATACGCAGTATTTT
13	TRBV7-9	NA	TRBD1	TRBJ2-5	CASWTGTDETQYF	TGTGCCAGCTGGACCGGGACAGACGAGACCCAGTACTTC
16	TRBV9	many	NA	TRBJ2-7	CASSPPLGTAAYEQYF	TGTGCCAGCAGCCCGCCGTTGGGGACCGCGGCCTACGAGCAGTACTTC
15	TRBV27	many	TRBD1	TRBJ1-6	CASRTGSSYNSPLHF	TGTGCCAGTCGGACAGGGAGCTCCTATAATTCACCCCTCCACTTT
13	TRBV18	once	NA	TRBJ1-4	CASSYLVGDELFF	TGTGCCAGCTCATACCTCGTTGGGGATGAACTGTTTTTT
14	TRBV7-7	few	NA	TRBJ2-7	CASSLGRGPYEQYF	TGTGCCAGCAGCTTAGGCAGGGGACCCTACGAGCAGTACTTC
15	TRBV9	NA	NA	TRBJ1-3	CASSVGYLSGNTIYF	TGTGCCAGCAGCGTAGGTTACCTCTCTGGAAACACCATATATTTT
16	TRBV6-2/TRBV6-3	NA	TRBD2	TRBJ2-1	CASSSLAGGGYNEQFF	TGTGCCAGCAGTAGCCTAGCGGGGGGAGGGTACAATGAGCAGTTCTTC
16	TRBV19	many	NA	TRBJ1-5	CASSTHEGKRNQPQHF	TGTGCCAGTAGTACCCATGAGGGCAAAAGAAATCAGCCCCAGCATTTT
14	TRBV30	many	NA	TRBJ1-4	CAWSVLSGGEKLFF	TGTGCCTGGAGTGTACTGAGTGGGGGTGAAAAACTGTTTTTT
12	TRBV4-3	NA	NA	TRBJ1-1	CASSQEGSQAFF	TGCGCCAGCAGCCAAGAGGGGTCCCAAGCTTTCTTT
15	TRBV20-1	many	TRBD2	TRBJ2-3	CSARVGSGDTDTQYF	TGCAGTGCTAGAGTTGGTAGCGGGGACACAGATACGCAGTATTTT
13	TRBV7-9	NA	NA	TRBJ2-7	CASSAPSSYEQYF	TGTGCCAGCAGCGCACCTAGTTCCTACGAGCAGTACTTC
12	TRBV12-3/TRBV12-4	few	NA	TRBJ2-1	CATGAGHNEQFF	TGTGCTACGGGTGCGGGCCACAATGAGCAGTTCTTC
15	TRBV20-1	NA	NA	TRBJ1-5	CSAGRQVYSNQPQHF	TGCAGTGCTGGCCGACAGGTCTATAGCAATCAGCCCCAGCATTTT